This passage covers 27 T cell receptor beta chains from one sample sequenced in a study of neurological immune-mediated disorders (dated by TCRdb to between 2019 and 2020). Receptors were amplified or captured by 5' RACE. Sequencing was performed on an Illumina HiSeq 2500. TCRdb applied fastp at Q25 and MiXCR to the public reads, then kept only in-frame beta chains. Duplicate CDR3 protein sequences are folded into a single record with the most common DNA and genes. In all, the sample holds over 60,000 distinct CDR3 sequences, and 4.8% of those were seen once. 2.2% of the sample goes to the ten largest clones. Sequenced: PBMCs. Source of these receptors: a woman in her 70s with multiple sclerosis.

This clonotype was counted ten times or more. The rearrangement links TRBV12-3 or TRBV12-4 to TRBJ1-1; no definite D call. V lost 5 bases and J lost 0, with 13 bases in between. The CDR3 consists of 15 residues. The CDR3 coding sequence is TGTGCCAGCAGTCCCTACAGTATCCTGAACACTGAAGCTTTCTTT. Protein: CASSPYSILNTEAFF.

This clonotype showed up many times. The rearrangement links TRBV5-1 to TRBJ2-1, with 9 bases lining up with TRBD2. Germline CDR1 and CDR2: SGHRS and YFSETQ. The CDR3 length is 14 residues. Trimming cost V 6 bases and J 8 bases; bases outside gene matches: 9. CDR3 protein: CASNHGTSIDEQFF. The CDR3 nucleotides read TGCGCCAGCAACCACGGGACTAGCATCGATGAGCAGTTCTTC.

This clonotype occurred many times. The rearrangement joins TRBV4-3 to TRBJ2-7; 7 bases align to TRBD2. Germline loops: CDR1 LGHNA, CDR2 YSLEER. This CDR3 comprises 14 residues. The ends lost 0 bases at V and 7 bases at J; junction bases unmatched: 6. Here the CDR3 DNA reads TGCGCCAGCAGCCAAGACCCTAGCGGCGGGGAGCAGTACTTC. Its translation: CASSQDPSGGEQYF.

This clonotype was seen once. A much bigger clone sits one base away, suggesting this may be a read error. The rearrangement uses TRBV10-3 and TRBJ2-2, with D possibly TRBD2 on 6 matching bases. This CDR3 contains 12 residues. Germline lookup yields CDR1 ENHRY and CDR2 SYGVKD. The CDR3 DNA reads as TGTGCCATCAGCGGGGCCCCGGGGGATCTGTTTTTT. Translated, it gives CAISGAPGDLFF.

Details on this clonotype: In this CDR3 the conserved last residue, phenylalanine or tryptophan, is missing, so a read error is likely. The rearrangement uses TRBV27 and TRBJ2-1; D gene ambiguous. Trimming shortened V by 2 bases and J by 5 bases, and 16 bases separated the two germline ends. The CDR3 runs to 16 residues. Germline CDR1 MNHEY, CDR2 SMNVEV (reference sequence). The CDR3 nucleotides are TGTGCCAGCAGTTTAAGTGGGCCCAGACCCAACAATGAGCAGTTCAAC. This encodes CASSLSGPRPNNEQFN.

This clonotype was observed at least ten times. The genes are TRBV20-1 and TRBJ1-5; 7 positions match TRBD1. With V trimmed by 5 bases and J by 7 bases, 8 bases remained unmatched. The CDR3 has 13 amino acids. Looked up from germline, CDR1 is DFQATT and CDR2 is SNEGSKA (reference sequence). The CDR3: CSAPARGGQPQHF. As DNA, the CDR3 is TGCAGTGCTCCGGCCAGGGGGGGACAGCCCCAGCATTTT.

This clonotype was picked up many times. The V and J genes are TRBV5-1 and TRBJ2-1, with 7 bases lining up with TRBD1. Germline values: CDR1 SGHRS, CDR2 YFSETQ. The V gene end was trimmed by 7 bases and the J gene end by 8 bases; junction bases not matched to a gene: 12. The CDR3 consists of 14 residues. In DNA form, the CDR3 reads TGCGCCAGCGCCCTGGACAGGATTACATATGAGCAGTTCTTC. It codes for CASALDRITYEQFF.

This clonotype was picked up many times. The rearrangement links TRBV7-6 to TRBJ2-3, with 8 bases aligning to TRBD2. With 3 bases clipped from V and 1 base from J, the junction kept 0 bases outside the gene matches. Germline V CDR1 and CDR2: SGHVS, FNYEAQ. The CDR3 runs 14 residues. The CDR3 bases are TGTGCCAGCAGCTTTAGCGGGGGCACAGATACGCAGTATTTT. It translates to CASSFSGGTDTQYF.

The V call is TRBV5-1, the J call TRBJ2-5; 7 nucleotides align to TRBD2. CDR1 is SGHRS and CDR2 is YFSETQ in the germline V gene. V trimming: 2 bases; J trimming: 5 bases; junction bases outside the gene matches: 12. The CDR3 loop spans 16 amino acids. As DNA, the CDR3 is TGCGCCAGCAGCTTCGGGCCAAGCGGGATAGCTGAGACCCAGTACTTC. Translation gives CASSFGPSGIAETQYF.

This clonotype appeared many times. The chain employs TRBV28 and TRBJ2-1, with 7 bases fitting TRBD2. Looked up from germline, CDR1 is MDHEN and CDR2 is SYDVKM. The CDR3 has 16 residues. Trimming removed 5 bases from V and 5 bases from J; junction bases left unmatched: 12. CDR3 nucleotide sequence: TGTGCCAGCAGTCCCCGCGGCGGGAGCGCCCACAATGAGCAGTTCTTC. Translation: CASSPRGGSAHNEQFF.

This clonotype was seen at least ten times. The gene calls are TRBV5-1 and TRBJ2-7; perhaps TRBD2 as D (6 bases). V was trimmed by 4 bases and J by 4 bases, leaving 21 bases between them. Germline values: CDR1 SGHRS, CDR2 YFSETQ. This CDR3 contains 16 residues. The CDR3 here is CASSPDWEVAAYEQYF. The CDR3 DNA is TGCGCCAGCAGCCCTGATTGGGAAGTAGCGGCGTACGAGCAGTACTTC. Full variable domain (missing parts from reference TRBV5-1 and TRBJ2-7): KAGVTQTPRYLIKTRGQQVTLSCSPISGHRSVSWYQQTPGQGLQFLFEYFSETQRNKGNFPGRFSGRQFSNSRSEMNVSTLELGDSALYLCASSPDWEVAAYEQYFGPGTRLTVT.

This clonotype was detected ten times or more. This chain connects TRBV6-2 or TRBV6-3 to TRBJ2-6; D is unclear. The CDR3 has 14 amino acids. V was trimmed by 2 bases and J by 2 bases, leaving 4 bases between them. The V gene's germline CDR1 is MNHEY and CDR2 SVGEGT. DNA of the CDR3: TGTGCCAGCAGTTACGGAACTGGGGCCAACGTCCTGACTTTC. This encodes CASSYGTGANVLTF.

This clonotype was counted ten times or more. J is TRBJ2-5 and V is TRBV7-2; no definite D call. CDR1 and CDR2 from the germline V gene are SGHTA and FQGNSA. The CDR3 totals 12 residues. The V end was cut by 3 bases, the J end by 4 bases, with 6 bases between. The CDR3 spells CASSFRGETQYF. The CDR3 DNA follows: TGTGCCAGCAGCTTTAGAGGAGAGACCCAGTACTTC.

This clonotype was counted many times. The chain couples TRBV7-2 to TRBJ2-7; TRBD2 matches at 7 bases. This CDR3 has 16 residues. Germline CDR1 reads SGHTA; CDR2 reads FQGNSA. The V and J ends lost 0 bases and 3 bases, in that order; junction bases with no gene match: 8. The CDR3 DNA follows: TGTGCCAGCAGCTTAGCGGGTAGCGGGTCCTTCTACGAGCAGTACTTC. It translates to CASSLAGSGSFYEQYF.

The rearrangement uses TRBV10-3 and TRBJ2-3; D possibly uses TRBD1 or TRBD2 (5 bases each). This CDR3 contains 16 residues. V lost 3 bases and J 1 base, leaving 14 bases between the germline ends. Germline loops: CDR1 ENHRY, CDR2 SYGVKD. The CDR3 sequence: CAISEGAGTGTDTQYF. The DNA of the CDR3 is TGTGCCATCAGTGAAGGAGCAGGGACGGGCACAGATACGCAGTATTTT.

This clonotype occurred many times. The chain has TRBV29-1 and TRBJ1-1, with 7 bases fitting TRBD1. The J segment lost 5 bases and the V segment lost 4 bases, leaving 10 bases of the junction unmatched. This CDR3 is built from 14 residues. Germline CDR1 is SQVTM and CDR2 is ANQGSEA. Written as DNA, the CDR3 is TGCAGCGTTGCGAAGGGACAGAGAATTACTGAAGCTTTCTTT. Translating it yields CSVAKGQRITEAFF.

This clonotype showed up many times. V usage is TRBV6-2 or TRBV6-3 and J usage is TRBJ1-1; possibly TRBD1 for D (6 bases). Germline CDR1 reads MNHEY; CDR2 reads SVGEGT. There are 15 residues in the CDR3. V was clipped by 4 bases and J by 0 bases, with 12 bases between them. CDR3 bases: TGTGCCAGCAGTTTAGGACAGCCGATGAACACTGAAGCTTTCTTT. As protein: CASSLGQPMNTEAFF.

This clonotype was seen repeatedly, ten times or more. The CDR3 coding sequence is TGTGCCAGCCACCCGGCTGGATCTAAGCATGAGCAGTTCTTC. It translates to CASHPAGSKHEQFF. The chain combines TRBV6-6 with TRBJ2-1, with D unresolved. With 8 bases removed from V and 8 bases from J, the gap between germline ends came to 19 bases. Germline CDR1 and CDR2: MNHNY and SVGAGI (reference sequence). The CDR3 has 14 amino acids.

At least ten counts were recorded for this clonotype. The rearrangement joins TRBV12-3 or TRBV12-4 to TRBJ1-4; D gene ambiguous. Deletions cut 3 bases from V and 4 bases from J, with 15 bases between. The CDR3 is 16 residues long. The CDR3 DNA reads TGTGCCAGCAGTTTTTCGGCCTCCGGGGATAATGAAAAACTGTTTTTT. Its protein product is CASSFSASGDNEKLFF.

This clonotype was recorded many times. The rearrangement joins TRBV5-5 to TRBJ2-1, with no clear D. Germline CDR1 is SGHKS and CDR2 is YYEKEE (reference sequence). The V end was cut by 6 bases, the J end by 7 bases, with 11 bases between. This CDR3 has 12 residues. CDR3 sequence: CASKSYGNEQFF. In DNA, the CDR3 is TGTGCCAGCAAATCATACGGGAATGAGCAGTTCTTC.

There are many counts of this clonotype. The CDR3 here is CAISLLAGEGNEQFF. CDR3 coding DNA: TGTGCCATCAGCCTTCTAGCGGGAGAGGGCAATGAGCAGTTCTTC. The chain combines TRBV10-3 with TRBJ2-1; 10 bases map to TRBD2. The germline V gene has CDR1 ENHRY and CDR2 SYGVKD. Germline trimming cut 6 bases from V and 6 bases from J; bases unmatched to any gene: 8. This CDR3 contains 15 residues.

This clonotype was observed at least ten times. This rearrangement joins TRBV20-1 to TRBJ2-1; 13 bases align to TRBD2. The trim removed 6 bases at V and 10 bases at J, leaving 15 bases unmatched. CDR1 and CDR2 (germline): DFQATT, SNEGSKA (reference sequence). The CDR3 contains 16 residues. The CDR3 DNA reads TGCAGTGCCACACAACAGACTAGCGGGAGGATTGGGGAGCAGTTCTTC. Translating gives CSATQQTSGRIGEQFF.

In this sample, this clonotype turned up many times. In nucleotides, the CDR3 is TGTGCCAGCAGTCCCGGGCTCGCAGGAGGGCACACTGAAGCTTTCTTT. Encoded protein: CASSPGLAGGHTEAFF. The V and J genes are TRBV28 and TRBJ1-1; no firm D call. CDR3 size: 16 residues. Germline values: CDR1 MDHEN, CDR2 SYDVKM. V was clipped by 5 bases and J by 3 bases, with 19 bases between them.

This clonotype was recorded a few times. This chain joins TRBV20-1 and TRBJ1-2; D gene uncertain. Looked up from germline, CDR1 is DFQATT and CDR2 is SNEGSKA (reference sequence). Trimming left V 1 base short and J 2 bases short, with 17 bases between. This CDR3 comprises 16 residues. The CDR3 spells CSARALDAALNYGYTF. CDR3 nucleotide sequence: TGCAGTGCTAGAGCCCTCGACGCAGCGTTGAACTATGGCTACACCTTC.

The sample holds many counts of this clonotype. V and J are TRBV5-6 and TRBJ1-2; D might be TRBD1 (6 bases). The CDR3 spans 12 residues. Deletions cut 9 bases from V and 8 bases from J, with 17 bases between. Germline lookup yields CDR1 SGHDT and CDR2 YYEEEE. The CDR3 loop reads CATRRGQRGYTF. In nucleotides, the CDR3 is TGTGCCACCCGCCGGGGGCAGCGCGGCTACACCTTC.

This clonotype was counted ten times or more. The rearrangement uses TRBV5-6 and TRBJ1-5, with 8 bases lining up with TRBD1. The germline gives CDR1 SGHDT, CDR2 YYEEEE. The CDR3 length is 16 residues. J lost 6 bases, V lost 4 bases, and 12 bases had no gene match. The DNA of the CDR3 is TGTGCCAGCAGCACCTCGGACAGGGCAAATGGTCAGCCCCAGCATTTT. It is translated as CASSTSDRANGQPQHF.

This clonotype occurred many times. This chain connects TRBV4-1 to TRBJ1-2; maybe TRBD1 (5 bases). Trimming cost V 3 bases and J 5 bases, with 10 bases left between them. The CDR3 is 13 residues long. Germline V gene data show CDR1 as MGHRA and CDR2 as YSYEKL. The CDR3 DNA follows: TGCGCCAGCAGCCAGGCGGGGCAATATGGCTACACCTTC. Translated, it gives CASSQAGQYGYTF.